This record concerns one T cell receptor (beta chain) sequence. Its antigen is undetermined. CDR3 length: 13 residues. Trimming removed 7 bases at V and 2 bases at J, with 11 bases between. Germline V CDR1 and CDR2: KGHSH, LQKENI. This sample was taken from a study of beta chain features in type 1 diabetes. The sequenced template was cDNA made from the entire isolated RNA. Using immunoSEQ multiplex PCR, the repertoire was profiled, and TCRdb retains in-frame clones only, with some absent. The sample records around 500,000 clones, 11% being singletons. Sorting that relied on CD45RO/CCR7/CD25/CD127/CD95/CD27 yielded CD4+ naive, central memory, regulatory and stem cell-like memory cells. General study results and limits: VDJ junctions sequenced from type 1 diabetes patients showed fewer insertions and more deletions. For patients and controls alike, PCR might favor shorter templates to the same degree. Researchers cautioned that cDNA sequencing could over-represent cells with high TCR expression.

This receptor was obtained from a woman younger than 35 in good health. The source material was naive CD4+ T cells from blood. The genes are TRBV18 and TRBJ2-5, with TRBD2 as a possible D gene (5 bases). The CDR3 loop is CASCQGLQETQYF. CDR3 DNA sequence: TGTGCCAGCTGCCAAGGACTTCAAGAGACCCAGTACTTC. Drawing the rest from reference TRBV18 and TRBJ2-5, the complete variable domain is NAGVMQNPRHLVRRRGQEARLRCSPMKGHSHVYWYRQLPEEGLKFMVYLQKENIIDESGMPKERFSAEFPKEGPSILRIQQVVRGDSAAYFCASCQGLQETQYFGPGTRLLVL.